This T cell receptor (beta chain) was recovered during a study of T cell responses to AZD1222 COVID-19 vaccine. Germline V gene sequence: CDR1 SEHNR, CDR2 FQNEAQ (reference sequence). V was trimmed by 5 bases and J by 4 bases, leaving 8 bases between them. The CDR3 has 12 amino acids. Method: immunoSEQ multiplex PCR; TCRdb's copy keeps in-frame clones and lacks some. The table shows around 150,000 clones, with around 90% occurring only once. A note on this clone: Its antigen is not known.

The study, taken as a whole, reports: White British ancestry dominated among donors, who included more females, and clonal diversity was possibly underestimated. The repertoires were collected only after the peak T cell response. Reports say nearly half of spike-specific TCRs go after unmutated variant regions.

This receptor was identified in an adult who received the AZD1222 COVID-19 vaccine. The rearrangement joins TRBV7-9 to TRBJ1-1, with D possibly being TRBD1 (6 bases). The sample here was peripheral blood, taken 28 days after the second AZD1222 dose. CDR3 sequence: CASSQGSTEAFF. In nucleotides, the CDR3 is TGTGCCAGCAGCCAGGGGAGCACTGAAGCTTTCTTT.